The rows below give T cell receptor beta chains drawn from one sample of a study of regulatory T cells in long-lasting Graves disease. TCRdb reprocessed the multiplex PCR reads with MiXCR, giving one entry per CDR3 protein. The repertoire holds a few hundred thousand distinct CDR3 sequences, with less than 30% as singletons. Sequencing used peripheral blood mononuclear cells (PBMCs), obtained when the disease was refractory, from a patient treated with antithyroid drugs. These TCRs come from a woman aged 35 to 49 with Graves disease. Both conserved end residues are part of each CDR3. The D gene is left open where the match is weak. Size is omitted from some rows. Given values are once, few, many or a class for expanded clones.

D: .; size: many; V: TRBV12-3/TRBV12-4; J: TRBJ1-5; CDR3: CASSQTPWPQHF; DNA: TGTGCCAGCAGCCAGACGCCATGGCCCCAGCATTTT
D: .; size: .; V: TRBV19; J: TRBJ1-5; CDR3: CASSIQSPNQPQHF; DNA: TGTGCCAGTAGTATCCAAAGCCCCAATCAGCCCCAGCATTTT
D: .; size: few; V: TRBV14; J: TRBJ2-7; CDR3: CASSPRAQGFHYEQYF; DNA: TGTGCCAGCAGCCCCCGGGCCCAGGGCTTCCATTACGAGCAGTACTTC
D: .; size: many; V: TRBV28; J: TRBJ1-2; CDR3: CASSPGAWSYGYTF; DNA: TGTGCCAGCAGCCCTGGGGCCTGGAGCTATGGCTACACCTTC
D: .; size: many; V: TRBV25-1; J: TRBJ1-1; CDR3: CASSAWNTEAFF; DNA: TGTGCCAGCAGTGCTTGGAACACTGAAGCTTTCTTT
D: TRBD2; size: few; V: TRBV7-9; J: TRBJ2-1; CDR3: CASSPMGLDYNEQFF; DNA: TGTGCCAGCAGCCCTATGGGACTAGACTATAATGAGCAGTTCTTC
D: TRBD2; size: few; V: TRBV6-1; J: TRBJ2-7; CDR3: CASSLAGGNYYEQYF; DNA: TGTGCCAGCAGCTTAGCGGGAGGGAATTACTACGAGCAGTACTTC
D: .; size: many; V: TRBV12-3/TRBV12-4; J: TRBJ2-2; CDR3: CASNGGTGELFF; DNA: TGTGCCAGCAACGGTGGCACCGGGGAGCTGTTTTTT
D: .; size: .; V: TRBV14; J: TRBJ1-2; CDR3: CASSPSDVYGYTF; DNA: TGTGCCAGCAGCCCCTCGGACGTCTATGGCTACACCTTC
D: .; size: once; V: TRBV7-9; J: TRBJ2-5; CDR3: CASSSLREGRGGIETQYF; DNA: TGTGCCAGCAGCTCCCTGAGGGAGGGCAGGGGAGGGATAGAGACCCAGTACTTC
D: TRBD1; size: many; V: TRBV6-2/TRBV6-3; J: TRBJ2-5; CDR3: CASRGTEQETQYF; DNA: TGTGCCAGCAGGGGGACAGAACAAGAGACCCAGTACTTC
D: .; size: many; V: TRBV10-3; J: TRBJ2-4; CDR3: CAISESWEGAKNIQYF; DNA: TGTGCCATCAGTGAGTCATGGGAAGGAGCCAAAAACATTCAGTACTTC
D: .; size: many; V: TRBV20-1; J: TRBJ2-2; CDR3: CSAPEQGPGELFF; DNA: TGCAGTGCCCCAGAACAAGGTCCCGGGGAGCTGTTTTTT
D: .; size: .; V: TRBV5-1; J: TRBJ1-1; CDR3: CASSFSGDAGTEAFF; DNA: TGCGCCAGCAGCTTCTCCGGGGACGCCGGGACGGAGGCTTTCTTT
D: .; size: many; V: TRBV6-9; J: TRBJ1-2; CDR3: CASSYWGRQVYGYTF; DNA: TGTGCCAGCAGTTACTGGGGGCGCCAGGTCTATGGCTACACCTTC
D: .; size: .; V: TRBV7-9; J: TRBJ2-7; CDR3: CASSLIIPAAHLSYEQYF; DNA: TGTGCCAGCAGCTTAATTATTCCCGCGGCTCACTTATCCTACGAGCAGTACTTC
D: TRBD1; size: many; V: TRBV6-1; J: TRBJ2-2; CDR3: CASRTVSTGANTGELFF; DNA: TGTGCCAGCAGAACCGTATCGACAGGGGCGAACACCGGGGAGCTGTTTTTT
D: .; size: many; V: TRBV28; J: TRBJ1-5; CDR3: CASSRRDQPQHF; DNA: TGTGCCAGCAGCCGAAGGGATCAGCCCCAGCATTTT
D: .; size: many; V: TRBV5-1; J: TRBJ2-4; CDR3: CASSSDTSLAKNIQYF; DNA: TGCGCCAGCAGTTCGGACACGTCTTTAGCCAAAAACATTCAGTACTTC
D: TRBD1; size: .; V: TRBV7-9; J: TRBJ2-4; CDR3: CASSLIWTGTGKKEAKNIQYF; DNA: TGTGCCAGCAGCTTAATCTGGACCGGGACAGGGAAGAAAGAGGCCAAAAACATTCAGTACTTC
D: TRBD2; size: few; V: TRBV10-3; J: TRBJ2-3; CDR3: CAISGTSGSTDTQYF; DNA: TGTGCCATCAGTGGGACTAGCGGGAGCACAGATACGCAGTATTTT
D: .; size: many; V: TRBV7-9; J: TRBJ1-1; CDR3: CASSLRGGTEAFF; DNA: TGTGCCAGCAGCTTACGTGGGGGGACTGAAGCTTTCTTT